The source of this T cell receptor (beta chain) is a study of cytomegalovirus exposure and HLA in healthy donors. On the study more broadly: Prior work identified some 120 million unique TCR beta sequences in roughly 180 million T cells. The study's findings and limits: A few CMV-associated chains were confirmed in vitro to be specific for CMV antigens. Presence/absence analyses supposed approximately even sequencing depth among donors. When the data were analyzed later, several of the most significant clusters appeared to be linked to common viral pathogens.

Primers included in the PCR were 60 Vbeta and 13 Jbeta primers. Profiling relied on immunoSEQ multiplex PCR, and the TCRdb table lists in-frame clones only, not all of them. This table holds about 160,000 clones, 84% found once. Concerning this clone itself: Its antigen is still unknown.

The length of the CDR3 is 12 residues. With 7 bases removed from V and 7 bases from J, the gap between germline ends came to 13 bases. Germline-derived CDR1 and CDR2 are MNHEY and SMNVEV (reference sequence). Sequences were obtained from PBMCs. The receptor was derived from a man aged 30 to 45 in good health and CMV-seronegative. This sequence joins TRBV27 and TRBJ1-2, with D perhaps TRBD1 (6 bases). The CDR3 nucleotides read TGTGCCAGCATGTCAGGGGTCTCTGGCTACACCTTC. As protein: CASMSGVSGYTF.